The clone carrying this TCR beta chain was seen at least ten times. The sample comes from a study of T cells in Graves' hyperthyroidism and ophthalmopathy. Amplification yielded TCR beta CDR3 regions, with RNA transcripts as the source. The HTBI primer set drove a first-round RT-PCR of the TCR CDR3. TCRdb processed the multiplex PCR reads anew with MiXCR; each CDR3 protein has one entry. The table includes fewer than 900,000 distinct CDR3 sequences, about 17% detected once. CDR3 size: 15 residues. V dropped 5 bases and J dropped 4 bases, with 17 bases sitting between them. CDR1 and CDR2 from the germline V gene are MNHNS and SASEGT. Ahead of any ophthalmopathy symptoms, the blood sample was obtained at the first diagnosis of hyperthyroidism.

Input material: blood. The sequence was obtained from a woman between 45 and 65 years old with Graves' hyperthyroidism that later progressed to Graves' ophthalmopathy. V gene TRBV6-1 combines with J gene TRBJ1-1, with a tentative D call TRBD1 (5 bases). This CDR3 reads CASSLTAWGGTEAFF. The CDR3 nucleotides read TGTGCCAGCAGTTTGACAGCATGGGGAGGCACTGAAGCTTTCTTT.